These T cell receptor beta chains were read from a single sample in a study of blood T cell repertoires in COVID-19. TCRdb keeps only in-frame clones here, not all; method: immunoSEQ multiplex PCR. The sample lists some 110,000 clones; 60% to 85% were seen once. Sequencing input: peripheral blood. Every receptor here comes from a man older than 75 with COVID-19, enrolled during active disease. Both conserved end residues are part of each CDR3. Rows give clone size only sometimes, using once, few, many, or a class for an expanded clone.

clone size	V gene	CDR3 protein
.	TRBV2	CASSETRKYEQYF
.	TRBV5-6	CASSPVERHYEQYF
.	TRBV19	CASSRTGAVFEQYF
.	TRBV9	CASAAGLAASNEQYF
.	TRBV7-9	CASSLGQSGNTIYF
.	TRBV4-1	CASSQGLRGRSRVYEQYF
.	TRBV7-3	CASSMGGRDNSPLHF
once	TRBV6-5	CASSYSRREQFF
.	TRBV4-2	CASSQEVTGGNNEQFF
few	TRBV21-1	CASSRGASAAFF
.	TRBV4-2	CASSQELGAEGLYEQYF
.	TRBV4-2	CASSQDLLGYNEQFF
.	TRBV28	CASSPDRDQPQHF
.	TRBV14	CASSQEGQGAAGELFF
.	TRBV9	CASSVAYGLGVGVNTEAFF
once	TRBV11-2	CASSRPPTDSSYEQYF
.	TRBV19	CASRNRGNEKLFF
.	TRBV23-1	CASSQNAGLSNQPQHF
.	TRBV27	CASSLNVWLAGVHNEQFF
.	TRBV6-5	CASSRGTVVGEKLFF
.	TRBV7-7	CASSPGLRSYNEQFF